A selection of T cell receptor beta chains follows, all from one sample in a study of control samples from healthy donors and cancer patients. The repertoire was sequenced with immunoSEQ multiplex PCR; TCRdb's copy has only in-frame clones and lacks some. The table includes about 100,000 clones, roughly nine tenths detected once. Sequenced material: blood. The receptors stem from a woman aged 45-65 years in good health. The CDR3 runs from the conserved cysteine through the conserved F or W. Fields, in order: D gene, J gene, clone size, V gene, CDR3 length, CDR3 DNA, CDR3 protein. A D gene is named only where the DNA matches it firmly. Where a row states a size, it is once, few, many or the class of an expanded clone; other rows omit it.

d_gene: .; j_gene: TRBJ1-2; abundance: .; v_gene: TRBV9; len: 13; CDR3nt: TGTGCCAGCAGCGTATGGGGAGGGGAGGGCTACACCTTC; CDR3aa: CASSVWGGEGYTF
d_gene: .; j_gene: TRBJ2-5; abundance: once; v_gene: TRBV5-1; len: 15; CDR3nt: TGCGCCAGCAGCTTGGCCACCCCCGGCAATCGGACCCAGTACTTC; CDR3aa: CASSLATPGNRTQYF
d_gene: .; j_gene: TRBJ1-4; abundance: once; v_gene: TRBV7-6; len: 14; CDR3nt: TGTGCCAGCAGCCATGGACGGATGGGGGAAAAACTGTTTTTT; CDR3aa: CASSHGRMGEKLFF
d_gene: .; j_gene: TRBJ1-1; abundance: .; v_gene: TRBV5-8; len: 20; CDR3nt: TGTGCCAGCAGCTCCCGTAGGGCAACTTCGGCTCAGCGAATGAACACTGAAGCTTTCTTT; CDR3aa: CASSSRRATSAQRMNTEAFF
d_gene: TRBD1; j_gene: TRBJ2-5; abundance: .; v_gene: TRBV10-3; len: 12; CDR3nt: TGTGCCATCAGTGAGACAGGGGGGACCCAGTACTTC; CDR3aa: CAISETGGTQYF
d_gene: TRBD1; j_gene: TRBJ1-2; abundance: .; v_gene: TRBV4-3; len: 15; CDR3nt: TGCGCCAGCAGCCCCTGGGACAGGGCAGTCTATGGCTACACCTTC; CDR3aa: CASSPWDRAVYGYTF
d_gene: .; j_gene: TRBJ1-3; abundance: .; v_gene: TRBV12-3/TRBV12-4; len: 12; CDR3nt: TGTGCCAGCAGCCGTAACCGAAACACCATATATTTT; CDR3aa: CASSRNRNTIYF
d_gene: TRBD2; j_gene: TRBJ2-5; abundance: .; v_gene: TRBV25-1; len: 16; CDR3nt: TGTGCCAGCACCCCGACTAGCGGGGGGGCATTAAAGACCCAGTACTTC; CDR3aa: CASTPTSGGALKTQYF
d_gene: TRBD2; j_gene: TRBJ2-1; abundance: .; v_gene: TRBV7-3; len: 20; CDR3nt: TGTGCCAGCAGCCTAAGACGAAATTTATTGACTAGCGGGGATTACAATGAGCAGTTCTTC; CDR3aa: CASSLRRNLLTSGDYNEQFF
d_gene: .; j_gene: TRBJ2-7; abundance: .; v_gene: TRBV12-1; len: 15; CDR3nt: TGTGCCAGCAGGTCTAGCGGGGGGGTCCCCGGCGAGCAGTACTTC; CDR3aa: CASRSSGGVPGEQYF